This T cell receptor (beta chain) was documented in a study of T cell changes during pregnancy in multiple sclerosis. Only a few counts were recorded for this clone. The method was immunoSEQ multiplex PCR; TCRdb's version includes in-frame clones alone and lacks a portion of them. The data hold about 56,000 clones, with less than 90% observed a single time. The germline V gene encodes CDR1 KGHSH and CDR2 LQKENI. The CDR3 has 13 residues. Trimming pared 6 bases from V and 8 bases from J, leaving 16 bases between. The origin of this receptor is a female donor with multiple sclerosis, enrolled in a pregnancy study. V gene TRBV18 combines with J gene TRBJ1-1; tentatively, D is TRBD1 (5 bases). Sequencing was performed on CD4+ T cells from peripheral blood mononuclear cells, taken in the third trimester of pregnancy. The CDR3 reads CASSTQGVLEAFF. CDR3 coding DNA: TGTGCCAGCTCCACGCAGGGTGTCCTCGAAGCTTTCTTT.